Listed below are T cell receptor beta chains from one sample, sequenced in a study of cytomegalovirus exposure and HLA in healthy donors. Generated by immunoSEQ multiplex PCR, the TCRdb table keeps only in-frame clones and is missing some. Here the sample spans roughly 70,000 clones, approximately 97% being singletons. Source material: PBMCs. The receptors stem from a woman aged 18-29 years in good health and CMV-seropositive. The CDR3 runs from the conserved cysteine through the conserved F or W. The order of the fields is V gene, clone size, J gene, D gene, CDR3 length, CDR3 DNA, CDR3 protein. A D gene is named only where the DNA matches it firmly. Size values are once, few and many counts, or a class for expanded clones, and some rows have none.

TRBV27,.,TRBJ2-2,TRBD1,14,TGTGCCAGCAGTCCCGGGGACAGCAACGGGGAGCTGTTTTTT,CASSPGDSNGELFF
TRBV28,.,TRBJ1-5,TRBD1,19,TGTGCCAGCAGTCACTTCGGGGCAGGGGGCAGTATTAGCAATCAGCCCCAGCATTTT,CASSHFGAGGSISNQPQHF
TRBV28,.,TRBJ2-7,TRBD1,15,TGTGCCAGCAGTTTACCCCGGGACAGGGGCTACGAGCAGTACTTC,CASSLPRDRGYEQYF
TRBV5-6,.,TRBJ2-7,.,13,TGTGCCAGCACCCTGGGATCGGGGGTCGAGCAGTACTTC,CASTLGSGVEQYF
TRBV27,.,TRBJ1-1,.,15,TGTGCCAGCGGCCGGTCCACAGGGATGAACACTGAAGCTTTCTTT,CASGRSTGMNTEAFF
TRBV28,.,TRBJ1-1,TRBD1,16,TGTGCCAGCAGCTCCGGGACAGGGCCGAAGGGATCTGAAGCTTTCTTT,CASSSGTGPKGSEAFF
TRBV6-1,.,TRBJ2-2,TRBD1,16,TGTGCCAGCAGTGCCAGGGGGCTCACGAACACCGGGGAGCTGTTTTTT,CASSARGLTNTGELFF
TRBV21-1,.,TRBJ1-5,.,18,TGTGCCAGCAGCAAAGCCCACGGGACACCGTATAGCAATCAGCCCCAGCATTTT,CASSKAHGTPYSNQPQHF
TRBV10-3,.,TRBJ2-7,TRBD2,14,TGTGCCATCAGTGACGGGACTAGCGCGTACGAGCAGTACTTC,CAISDGTSAYEQYF
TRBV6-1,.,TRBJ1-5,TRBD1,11,TGTGCCAGCAGACAGGGGACGCCCCAGCATTTT,CASRQGTPQHF
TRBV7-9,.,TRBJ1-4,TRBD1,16,TGTGCCAGCAGCCCATCCGGGACAGGGTTTAATGAAAAACTGTTTTTT,CASSPSGTGFNEKLFF
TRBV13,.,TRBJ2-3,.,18,TGTGCCAGCAGCGCCTTACGGGAAGACGAGACTAGCACAGATACGCAGTATTTT,CASSALREDETSTDTQYF
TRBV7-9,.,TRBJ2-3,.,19,TGTGCCAGCAGCTTAGACGGGCGGGAACGATGGGGCGGCACAGATACGCAGTATTTT,CASSLDGRERWGGTDTQYF
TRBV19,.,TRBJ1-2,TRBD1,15,TGTGCCAGTAGTTCTCGGACAGGGATTAACTATGGCTACACCTTC,CASSSRTGINYGYTF
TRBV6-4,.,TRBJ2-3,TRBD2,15,TGTGCCAGCAGTGAGGTAGCGGGAGAGGGGGATACGCAGTATTTT,CASSEVAGEGDTQYF
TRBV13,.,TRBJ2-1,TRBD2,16,TGTGCCAGCAGCTCCGCGGGACTAGCGGTAAATAATGAGCAGTTCTTC,CASSSAGLAVNNEQFF
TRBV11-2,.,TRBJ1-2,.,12,TGTGCCAGCAGCTTCCAATCCTATGGCTACACCTTC,CASSFQSYGYTF
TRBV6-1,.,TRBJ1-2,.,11,TGTGCCAGCAGAGGACAGTATGGCTACACCTTC,CASRGQYGYTF
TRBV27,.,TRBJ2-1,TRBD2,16,TGTGCCAGCAGTTCAAACCTAGCGGGAGAAGGGAATGAGCAGTTCTTC,CASSSNLAGEGNEQFF
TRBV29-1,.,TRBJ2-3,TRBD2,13,TGCAGCGTTGTTAGCGGGAGGACAGATACGCAGTATTTT,CSVVSGRTDTQYF
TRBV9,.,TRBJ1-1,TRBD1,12,TGTGCCAGCACAGGGACAGGGGGCGTCGCTTTCTTT,CASTGTGGVAFF
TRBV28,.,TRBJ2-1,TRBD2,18,TGTGCCAGCAGTTCCCTTTTGGGAGGGCCGATCTCCTACAATGAGCAGTTCTTC,CASSSLLGGPISYNEQFF
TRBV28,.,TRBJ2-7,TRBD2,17,TGTGCCAGCAGTTTTGCTCTTCGACTAGCGCTTTCCTACGAGCAGTACTTC,CASSFALRLALSYEQYF
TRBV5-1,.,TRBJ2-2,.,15,TGCGCCAGCAGCTTGGCCATCGCGCACACCGGGGAGCTGTTTTTT,CASSLAIAHTGELFF
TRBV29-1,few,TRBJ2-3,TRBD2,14,TGCAGCCTGGAACAAGCGGGAGCGGGTGATACGCAGTATTTT,CSLEQAGAGDTQYF
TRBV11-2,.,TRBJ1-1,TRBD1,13,TGTGCCAGCAGCTTAGAGGGACAGCGGGCGACTTTCTTT,CASSLEGQRATFF
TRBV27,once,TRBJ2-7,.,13,TGTGCCAGCACCGCGGGACAGACCTACGAGCAGTACTTC,CASTAGQTYEQYF
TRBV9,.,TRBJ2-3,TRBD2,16,TGTGCCAGCAGCGTAGGTGTAGCGGGAGTGGCAGATACGCAGTATTTT,CASSVGVAGVADTQYF
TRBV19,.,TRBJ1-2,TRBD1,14,TGTGCCAGTAGTATAGATCACAGGGGCTATGGCTACACCTTC,CASSIDHRGYGYTF
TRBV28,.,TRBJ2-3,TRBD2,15,TGTGCCAGCAGTTTGACTAGCGGGACCACAGATACGCAGTATTTT,CASSLTSGTTDTQYF
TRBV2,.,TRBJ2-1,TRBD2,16,TGTGCCAGCAGTGAAATTAGGGGACTAGCGATCCATGAGCAGTTCTTC,CASSEIRGLAIHEQFF
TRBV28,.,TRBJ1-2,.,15,TGTGCCAGCAGTTTAACTGCCAGGGAGGACTATGGCTACACCTTC,CASSLTAREDYGYTF